This entry lists 29 T cell receptor beta chains sequenced from one sample in a study of memory CD4+ T cells and cytomegalovirus serostatus (dated by TCRdb to about 2019). Library prep was done by the immunoSEQ multiplex PCR assay. The clones in this table, taken by TCRdb from immuneACCESS, are in-frame only. Not every clone is retained; where verified, under half of the shortfall comes from an unresolved V gene, and the cause of the rest is unknown. Here the sample has about 57,000 clones; roughly four fifths occur a single time. The top ten clones comprise less than 0.9% of the sample. A FACSAria II was used to sort memory CD4+ T cells, defined as single viable CD3+CD4+CD8-CD45RO+ cells. The sequenced sample was memory CD4+ T cells from blood. The source of these receptors is an adult in good health and CMV-seronegative.

This chain uses TRBV15 with TRBJ1-5, with D possibly being TRBD1 (5 bases). Between the trimmed V and J ends, which lost 8 bases and 6 bases, there was a span of 20 bases. Per germline, CDR1 LNHNV and CDR2 YYDKDF (reference sequence). The CDR3 is 15 amino acids. The CDR3 DNA is TGTGCCACCTCAGACACTCAGGGAATGGTTCAGCCCCAGCATTTT. Translated: CATSDTQGMVQPQHF.

The chain has TRBV18 and TRBJ1-1; D not resolved. Germline V CDR1 and CDR2: KGHSH, LQKENI. Trimming left V 6 bases short and J 1 base short, with 15 bases between. The CDR3 is made up of 15 amino acids. The DNA of the CDR3 is TGTGCCAGCTCGTCGGGCCGGCTGCGGAACACTGAAGCTTTCTTT. This encodes CASSSGRLRNTEAFF.

The chain recombines TRBV7-9 with TRBJ2-3; D might be TRBD1 or TRBD2, each matching 6 bases. From germline, CDR1 is SEHNR and CDR2 FQNEAQ (reference sequence). The CDR3 is 14 amino acids. CDR3 nucleotide sequence: TGTGCTACGCGGGGACACCGTAGCACAGATACGCAGTATTTT. It is translated as CATRGHRSTDTQYF. The full variable domain, completed using reference TRBV7-9 and TRBJ2-3, is DTGVSQNPRHKITKRGQNVTFRCDPISEHNRLYWYRQTLGQGPEFLTYFQNEAQLEKSRLLSDRFSAERPKGSFSTLEIQRTEQGDSAMYLCATRGHRSTDTQYFGPGTRLTVL.

The J gene is TRBJ2-7, the V gene TRBV21-1; TRBD1, the D gene given by the table, was not confirmed from the DNA. TRBV21-1 is reported as a pseudogene. The CDR3 contains 15 residues. The CDR3 spells CASSIQGLPAYEQYF. The CDR3 bases are TGTGCCAGCAGCATTCAGGGGCTCCCAGCCTACGAGCAGTACTTC.

This chain joins TRBV4-1 and TRBJ1-5; weak D call: TRBD1 (6 bases). From germline, CDR1 is MGHRA and CDR2 YSYEKL. The V end lost 1 base, the J end lost 2 bases, and 9 bases lay between the germline ends. The CDR3 length is 15 residues. Written as DNA, the CDR3 is TGCGCCAGCAGCCAAGCAGGGGATGGCAATCAGCCCCAGCATTTT. Protein product: CASSQAGDGNQPQHF.

The chain uses TRBV11-3 and TRBJ2-1, with D perhaps TRBD1 or TRBD2 (5 bases each). Trimming removed 0 bases from V and 6 bases from J, with 12 bases in between. The CDR3 spans 15 residues. CDR1 and CDR2 (germline): SGHNT, YENEEA. The CDR3: CASSLESIGGNEQFF. The DNA of the CDR3 is TGTGCCAGCAGCTTAGAAAGTATTGGGGGCAATGAGCAGTTCTTC.

This chain joins TRBV4-1 and TRBJ2-3; D is ambiguous. The CDR3 runs 16 residues. Germline V gene data show CDR1 as MGHRA and CDR2 as YSYEKL. V lost 2 bases, J lost 5 bases, and 17 bases lay in between. The CDR3 protein is CASSQQNVGRGDTQYF. The CDR3 DNA reads as TGCGCCAGCAGCCAACAAAACGTAGGGCGCGGAGATACGCAGTATTTT.

This chain uses TRBV28 with TRBJ1-1, with D uncertain. The CDR3 sequence is 13 residues long. Trimming pared 4 bases from V and 0 bases from J, leaving 6 bases between. The V gene's germline CDR1 is MDHEN and CDR2 SYDVKM. The CDR3 nucleotides are TGTGCCAGCAGTTCAACAATGAACACTGAAGCTTTCTTT. This codes for CASSSTMNTEAFF. Based on the CDR3 plus reference TRBV28 and TRBJ1-1, the full variable domain is DVKVTQSSRYLVKRTGEKVFLECVQDMDHENMFWYRQDPGLGLRLIYFSYDVKMKEKGDIPEGYSVSREKKERFSLILESASTNQTSMYLCASSSTMNTEAFFGQGTRLTVV.

The chain carries TRBV27 and TRBJ1-1; D might be TRBD1 (5 bases). The length of the CDR3 is 15 residues. V lost 6 bases and J lost 1, with 15 bases in between. Germline assignment: CDR1 MNHEY and CDR2 SMNVEV (reference sequence). CDR3 DNA sequence: TGTGCCAGCAGCATCTCCGGGACGCAGAACACTGAAGCTTTCTTT. This encodes CASSISGTQNTEAFF.

The CDR3 DNA follows: TGTGCCAGCAGCTTAGGACTAGCGGGAGATACGCAGTATTTT. This sequence encodes CASSLGLAGDTQYF. The chain uses TRBV7-7 and TRBJ2-3; 10 positions agree with TRBD2. The V and J ends lost 1 base and 5 bases, in that order; junction bases with no gene match: 0. The germline V gene encodes CDR1 SSHAT and CDR2 FNYEAQ (reference sequence). This CDR3 region has 14 residues.

This chain joins TRBV11-2 and TRBJ1-5; D unclear. The CDR3 is 13 residues long. Trimming left V 3 bases short and J 5 bases short, with 8 bases between. The germline V gene has CDR1 SGHAT and CDR2 FQNNGV. Written as DNA, the CDR3 is TGTGCCAGCAGCTTCGCGAGGGATCAGCCCCAGCATTTT. It yields the protein CASSFARDQPQHF.

The chain links TRBV5-1 to TRBJ1-4, with TRBD1 matching 9 bases. The CDR3 contains 15 residues. Germline CDR1 SGHRS, CDR2 YFSETQ. The V segment lost 1 base and the J segment 5 bases; nucleotides outside the gene matches: 3. The CDR3 reads CASSLTGGRNEKLFF. The CDR3 region has the DNA TGCGCCAGCAGCTTGACAGGGGGCAGGAATGAAAAACTGTTTTTT. Complete variable domain (other parts from reference TRBV5-1 and TRBJ1-4): KAGVTQTPRYLIKTRGQQVTLSCSPISGHRSVSWYQQTPGQGLQFLFEYFSETQRNKGNFPGRFSGRQFSNSRSEMNVSTLELGDSALYLCASSLTGGRNEKLFFGSGTQLSVL.

This chain connects TRBV2 to TRBJ2-7, with D possibly matching TRBD1 (5 bases). Looked up from germline, CDR1 is SNHLY and CDR2 is FYNNEI. The V gene lost 7 bases and the J gene lost 2 bases, with 12 bases spanning the gap. This CDR3 is 13 amino acids long. CDR3 nucleotide sequence: TGTGCCAGCACTCCACAACAGGCCTACGAGCAGTACTTC. It yields the protein CASTPQQAYEQYF.

This chain joins TRBV7-9 and TRBJ2-1; no firm D call. The length of the CDR3 is 11 residues. Trimming cost V 0 bases and J 10 bases, with 4 bases left between them. Germline V gene sequence: CDR1 SEHNR, CDR2 FQNEAQ (reference sequence). In DNA form, the CDR3 reads TGTGCCAGCAGCTTAGCGACAGAGCAGTTCTTC. It translates to CASSLATEQFF. The full variable domain, rest sourced from reference TRBV7-9 and TRBJ2-1, is DTGVSQNPRHKITKRGQNVTFRCDPISEHNRLYWYRQTLGQGPEFLTYFQNEAQLEKSRLLSDRFSAERPKGSFSTLEIQRTEQGDSAMYLCASSLATEQFFGPGTRLTVL.

The chain recombines TRBV19 with TRBJ2-1; the D call may be TRBD1 or TRBD2 (6 bases each). V shed 2 bases and J shed 5 bases, with 13 bases lying between them. CDR1 is LNHDA and CDR2 is SQIVND in the germline V gene (reference sequence). The CDR3 sequence is 15 residues long. The DNA for the CDR3 is TGTGCCAGTAGTATATCCGGGGGCCGAAACAATGAGCAGTTCTTC. This gives the protein CASSISGGRNNEQFF.

The CDR3 here is CASTGGSGGGNQPQHF. The CDR3 DNA reads as TGTGCCAGCACCGGCGGAAGCGGCGGGGGCAATCAGCCCCAGCATTTT. The gene calls are TRBV2 and TRBJ1-5; no definite D call. Germline CDR1 SNHLY, CDR2 FYNNEI. The CDR3 runs 16 residues. V gave up 7 bases and J gave up 2 bases, with 18 bases separating them.

The chain recombines TRBV19 with TRBJ2-3; D call uncertain. Trimming stripped 5 bases from V and 8 bases from J, with 17 bases between. CDR3 length: 14 amino acids. CDR1 LNHDA and CDR2 SQIVND come from the germline V gene (reference sequence). The CDR3 DNA reads TGTGCCAGTAGTCCCGAGCCGCTGCCTCGTACGCAGTATTTT. It codes for CASSPEPLPRTQYF.

V usage is TRBV9 and J usage is TRBJ2-5; D unclear. Germline CDR1 and CDR2: SGDLS and YYNGEE. V dropped 4 bases and J dropped 2 bases, with 6 bases sitting between them. The CDR3 totals 12 residues. This CDR3 is CASSSSQETQYF. The CDR3 nucleotides are TGTGCCAGCAGCTCCTCTCAAGAGACCCAGTACTTC.

This rearrangement joins TRBV27 to TRBJ2-7; 7 bases match TRBD1. The germline gives CDR1 MNHEY, CDR2 SMNVEV (reference sequence). V was pared by 3 bases and J by 6 bases, with 8 bases of the junction left unmatched. The CDR3 consists of 14 residues. The CDR3 DNA is TGTGCCAGCAGTTTGGACAGGAATGGCTTCGAGCAGTACTTC. This sequence encodes CASSLDRNGFEQYF.

V usage is TRBV6-5 and J usage is TRBJ2-7; unclear D gene. Looked up from germline, CDR1 is MNHEY and CDR2 is SVGAGI. The CDR3 is 13 amino acids. The V gene lost 6 bases and the J gene lost 3 bases, with 12 bases spanning the gap. The CDR3 sequence: CASSRDMYYEQYF. The CDR3 coding sequence is TGTGCCAGCAGCCGCGACATGTACTACGAGCAGTACTTC.

The V gene is TRBV5-1, the J gene TRBJ2-3; 7 bases map to TRBD2. CDR3 length: 14 residues. Germline trimming cut 1 base from V and 6 bases from J; bases unmatched to any gene: 5. The germline CDR1 and CDR2 sequences are SGHRS and YFSETQ. The CDR3 bases are TGCGCCAGCAGCTTGTGGGGGGGGTCGGATACGCAGTATTTT. Protein product: CASSLWGGSDTQYF.

The chain couples TRBV15 to TRBJ2-3; 8 bases fit TRBD2. The junction had 5 bases not matched to a gene; V was cut back by 3 bases and J by 6 bases. CDR1 LNHNV and CDR2 YYDKDF come from the germline V gene (reference sequence). The CDR3 contains 14 residues. This CDR3 is CATSRGLDPDTQYF. The CDR3 DNA follows: TGTGCCACCAGCAGGGGACTAGACCCGGATACGCAGTATTTT.

The rearrangement links TRBV6-6 to TRBJ1-1; no reliable D call. Trimming removed 2 bases from V and 0 bases from J, with 7 bases in between. The CDR3 runs to 14 residues. Germline CDR1 MNHNY, CDR2 SVGAGI (reference sequence). Here the CDR3 reads CASSYNSLNTEAFF. The CDR3 DNA is TGTGCCAGCAGTTACAACAGCCTGAACACTGAAGCTTTCTTT.

The J gene is TRBJ1-3, the V gene TRBV7-8; a weak D match, TRBD1 (6 bases). This CDR3 region has 18 residues. Germline V gives CDR1 SGHVS, CDR2 FQNEAQ. The V end was cut by 5 bases, the J end by 0 bases, with 20 bases between. The CDR3: CASSPRTESRHSGNTIYF. The CDR3, as DNA: TGTGCCAGCAGCCCCCGGACAGAAAGTCGACACTCTGGAAACACCATATATTTT.

This chain connects TRBV19 to TRBJ2-3; the D is unclear. The V end was cut by 0 bases, the J end by 7 bases, with 14 bases between. This CDR3 contains 15 residues. Germline lookup yields CDR1 LNHDA and CDR2 SQIVND (reference sequence). The CDR3 sequence is CASSIDASTSNTQYF. CDR3 DNA sequence: TGTGCCAGTAGTATAGATGCGAGCACGTCTAATACGCAGTATTTT.

With regard to this clone: The junction does not match germline at one end; this may be a read error. The chain recombines TRBV18 with TRBJ2-7, with TRBD2 as a possible D gene (5 bases). The germline CDR1 and CDR2 sequences are KGHSH and LQKENI. The CDR3 is 13 amino acids. CDR3: CASSPMTREPPNF. The DNA of the CDR3 is TGTGCCAGCTCACCAATGACGAGGGAGCCCCCTAATTTC.

V is TRBV7-9 and J is TRBJ1-5; unclear D gene. Germline CDR1 SEHNR, CDR2 FQNEAQ (reference sequence). The CDR3 totals 14 residues. Trimming removed 3 bases at V and 3 bases at J, with 9 bases between. The CDR3 region is CASSFLGSNQPQHF. CDR3 coding DNA: TGTGCCAGCAGCTTCCTCGGATCCAATCAGCCCCAGCATTTT.

The V gene is TRBV6-5, the J gene TRBJ2-1; a weak D match, TRBD1 (6 bases). The V gene's germline CDR1 is MNHEY and CDR2 SVGAGI. The germline V and J ends were trimmed by 7 bases and 0 bases, with 13 bases remaining between them. This CDR3 spans 15 amino acids. The chain's CDR3 is CASIKRGSSYNEQFF. CDR3 in DNA: TGTGCCAGCATCAAAAGGGGGTCCTCCTACAATGAGCAGTTCTTC.

This clone was detected only a few times. The rearrangement uses TRBV29-1 and TRBJ2-7, with 7 bases lining up with TRBD2. The CDR3 consists of 12 residues. CDR1 is SQVTM, CDR2 ANQGSEA, per germline. Losses at the gene ends were 7 bases for V and 3 bases for J; bases not matched to a gene: 6. CDR3 protein: CSALADSYEQYF. In nucleotides, the CDR3 is TGCAGCGCCCTAGCGGATAGCTACGAGCAGTACTTC.